This T cell receptor (beta chain) emerged from a study of blood T cell repertoires in COVID-19. Overall study context: T cells, B-cell-depleted T cells, or PBMCs provided the cDNA or gDNA that served as material.

The table lists this clone with a count of one. CDR1 and CDR2 from the germline V gene are MNHNY and SVGAGI (reference sequence). V lost 0 bases and J 4 bases, leaving 9 bases between the germline ends. This CDR3 has 14 residues. Across over 20 US areas, participants ranged in age from roughly 18 to 95 years. Recovered participants had two consecutive negative NP/OP PCR tests, healthcare professional clearance, or symptom resolution. Clones were read by immunoSEQ multiplex PCR, and TCRdb kept only the in-frame ones, dropping some. The sample records hundreds of thousands of clones, roughly 86% being singletons.

The material sequenced was PBMCs or T cells enriched from blood (not recorded which). The sequence was collected from a woman aged 25 to 39 who had recovered from COVID-19. The chain employs TRBV6-6 and TRBJ1-1, with D possibly being TRBD1 (5 bases). The CDR3, as DNA: TGTGCCAGCAGTTACTCGGACACCCCCACTGAAGCTTTCTTT. Translated, it gives CASSYSDTPTEAFF.